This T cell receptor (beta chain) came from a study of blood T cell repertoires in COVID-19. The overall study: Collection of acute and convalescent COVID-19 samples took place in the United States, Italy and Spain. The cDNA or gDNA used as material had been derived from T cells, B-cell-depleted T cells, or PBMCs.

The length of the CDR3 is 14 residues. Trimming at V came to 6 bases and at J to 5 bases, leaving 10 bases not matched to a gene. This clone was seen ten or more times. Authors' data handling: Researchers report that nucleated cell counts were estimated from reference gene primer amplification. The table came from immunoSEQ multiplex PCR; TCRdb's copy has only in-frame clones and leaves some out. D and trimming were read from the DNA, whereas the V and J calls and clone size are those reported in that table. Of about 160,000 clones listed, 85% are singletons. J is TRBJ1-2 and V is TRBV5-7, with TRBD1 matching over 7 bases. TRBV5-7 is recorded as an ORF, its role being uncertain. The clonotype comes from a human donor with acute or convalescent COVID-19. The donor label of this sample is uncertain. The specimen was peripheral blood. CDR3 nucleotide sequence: TGTGCCAGCACCAGGGGCACAGGGGATTATGGCTACACCTTC. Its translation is CASTRGTGDYGYTF.